The 26 T cell receptor beta chains below all came from one sample that was sequenced in a study of technical replicates of blood from four donors listed by TCRdb under 2017. Library generation was performed with the immunoSEQ multiplex PCR assay. This is the immuneACCESS table as TCRdb keeps it, with only in-frame sequences that have V and J called. A part of the clones is gone; compared with another copy, unresolved V genes explain less than half, and the rest is unexplained. In all, the sample holds tens of thousands of clones, and 80% to 95% of those were seen once. The ten largest account for 0.25% to 0.35% of the sample. Sequenced input: T cells isolated from PBMCs. The receptor set was obtained from a human donor in good health.

Only a few counts were recorded for this clone. The rearrangement uses TRBV6-6 and TRBJ2-1; TRBD1 might be the D (6 bases). CDR1 is MNHNY and CDR2 is SVGAGI in the germline V gene (reference sequence). Trimming took 5 bases from V and 7 from J, leaving 12 bases between them. The CDR3 sequence is 13 residues long. CDR3 sequence reads: CASSESGDNEQFF. The DNA of the CDR3 is TGTGCCAGCAGTGAGTCAGGGGATAATGAGCAGTTCTTC.

The rearrangement uses TRBV6-5 and TRBJ1-5; a weak D match, TRBD1 (5 bases). The CDR3 spans 13 residues. The V end was cut by 6 bases, the J end by 9 bases, with 15 bases between. From germline, CDR1 is MNHEY and CDR2 SVGAGI. This CDR3 reads CASRGTWGGPQHF. The CDR3 DNA sequence: TGTGCCAGCAGGGGGACGTGGGGGGGGCCCCAGCATTTT.

This clone was counted between two and nine times. The chain couples TRBV6-5 to TRBJ1-1; no reliable D call. The ends were cut back, 1 base at V and 7 bases at J, with 4 bases in the middle. This CDR3 spans 11 amino acids. Looked up from germline, CDR1 is MNHEY and CDR2 is SVGAGI. The DNA of the CDR3 is TGTGCCAGCAGTTACTACGGTGAAGCTTTCTTT. Translated, it gives CASSYYGEAFF.

Only a few counts were recorded for this clone. CDR3 region: CASSEDSGSMNEQFF. In nucleotides, the CDR3 is TGTGCCAGCAGTGAAGATAGCGGGAGTATGAATGAGCAGTTCTTC. The chain links TRBV6-1 to TRBJ2-1; the match to TRBD2 covers 9 bases. Germline-derived CDR1 and CDR2 are MNHNS and SASEGT. The CDR3 length is 15 residues. Trimming removed 1 base from V and 7 bases from J; junction bases left unmatched: 5.

This chain links TRBV9 with TRBJ1-1; a possible D gene is TRBD1 (6 bases). The germline V gene has CDR1 SGDLS and CDR2 YYNGEE. CDR3 length: 15 residues. V was trimmed by 3 bases and J by 3 bases, leaving 15 bases between them. The CDR3 loop is CASSATSGGYTEAFF. In nucleotides, the CDR3 is TGTGCCAGCAGCGCAACCTCGGGGGGCTACACTGAAGCTTTCTTT.

This chain joins TRBV7-2 and TRBJ2-7, with D perhaps matching TRBD2 (6 bases). CDR1 and CDR2 (germline): SGHTA, FQGNSA. The CDR3 sequence is 14 residues long. Trimming took 5 bases from V and 5 from J, leaving 16 bases between them. As DNA, the CDR3 is TGTGCCAGCAGCCGCCTATCTAGCGCCAACGAGCAGTACTTC. Protein sequence: CASSRLSSANEQYF.

The chain links TRBV4-1 to TRBJ2-5; the match to TRBD1 covers 9 bases. J gave up 4 bases and V 4 bases, and 10 bases lay outside the gene matches. This CDR3 comprises 16 residues. CDR1 is MGHRA and CDR2 is YSYEKL in the germline V gene. CDR3 nucleotide sequence: TGCGCCAGCAGCCTCTACTCCGGGACAGGGCTAGAGACCCAGTACTTC. This sequence encodes CASSLYSGTGLETQYF.

This rearrangement joins TRBV2 to TRBJ2-7; D unresolved. The CDR3 is 15 residues long. CDR1 and CDR2 from the germline V gene are SNHLY and FYNNEI. V was cut by 1 base and J by 0 bases, with 10 bases left in between. The CDR3 bases are TGTGCCAGCAGTGAAGGACACCTCAGCTCCTACGAGCAGTACTTC. Its protein is CASSEGHLSSYEQYF.

The V and J genes are TRBV2 and TRBJ2-2, with D possibly TRBD2 on 6 matching bases. This CDR3 spans 16 amino acids. V was clipped by 1 base and J by 0 bases, with 9 bases between them. The V gene's germline CDR1 is SNHLY and CDR2 FYNNEI. CDR3 protein: CASSEGGRTNTGELFF. The CDR3 DNA is TGTGCCAGCAGTGAAGGAGGGAGGACGAACACCGGGGAGCTGTTTTTT.

The chain joins TRBV19 to TRBJ2-1; possible D gene TRBD2, 5 bases. CDR3 size: 16 residues. Germline V CDR1 and CDR2: LNHDA, SQIVND (reference sequence). The V gene lost 1 base and the J gene lost 0 bases, with 10 bases spanning the gap. Here the CDR3 reads CASSIAIGSSYNEQFF. The CDR3 coding sequence is TGTGCCAGTAGTATAGCCATAGGGAGCTCCTACAATGAGCAGTTCTTC.

CDR3: CASSPTLTRLWEQFF. CDR3 sequence (DNA): TGCGCCAGCAGCCCGACCCTGACCCGACTATGGGAGCAGTTCTTC. The gene calls are TRBV5-1 and TRBJ2-1; D may be TRBD2 (5 bases). CDR1 is SGHRS and CDR2 is YFSETQ in the germline V gene. V was trimmed by 4 bases and J by 10 bases, leaving 21 bases between them. This CDR3 is 15 amino acids long.

This clone has just one count. This sequence joins TRBV5-1 and TRBJ2-5, with a possible D match to TRBD2 (8 bases). V was pared by 4 bases and J by 2 bases, with 21 bases between. The V gene's germline CDR1 is SGHRS and CDR2 YFSETQ. This CDR3 contains 17 residues. The CDR3 DNA reads TGCGCCAGCAGCCGAAGGGGGCCGGGAGGGCTGCAAGAGACCCAGTACTTC. It encodes CASSRRGPGGLQETQYF.

The genes are TRBV10-1 and TRBJ2-2; 7 bases are shared with TRBD1. This CDR3 spans 16 amino acids. Looked up from germline, CDR1 is WNHNN and CDR2 is SYGVQD (reference sequence). V lost 4 bases, J lost 9 bases, and 14 bases stayed unmatched. In nucleotides, the CDR3 is TGCGCCAGCAGTGGGACAGGCCTTGGGGTCGACCGGGAGCTGTTTTTT. Residues: CASSGTGLGVDRELFF.

The rearrangement joins TRBV2 to TRBJ2-1; 9 nucleotides align to TRBD1. Germline V gene data show CDR1 as SNHLY and CDR2 as FYNNEI. This CDR3 spans 17 amino acids. The trim removed 6 bases at V and 6 bases at J, leaving 15 bases unmatched. The CDR3, as DNA: TGTGCCAGCAGGTCCCGGGACAGGGTACGTGTTTTCAATGAGCAGTTCTTC. Amino acids: CASRSRDRVRVFNEQFF.

The CDR3 here is CASSSDPLGATLNTGELFF. The CDR3 nucleotides are TGCGCCAGCAGCTCAGACCCGTTGGGGGCCACACTAAACACCGGGGAGCTGTTTTTT. The genes are TRBV5-1 and TRBJ2-2; the D gene is possibly TRBD1 (6 bases). V lost 3 bases and J 2 bases, leaving 23 bases between the germline ends. The CDR3 contains 19 residues. Germline CDR1 and CDR2: SGHRS and YFSETQ.

The CDR3 bases are TGTGCCAGCAGCTTAACTGGACAGGGTGGTACTGAAGCTTTCTTT. It encodes CASSLTGQGGTEAFF. The chain joins TRBV7-3 to TRBJ1-1; 8 bases are a match to TRBD1. V lost 0 bases to trimming and J lost 5 bases; unmatched junction nucleotides: 5. From germline, CDR1 is SGHTA and CDR2 FQGTGA. The CDR3 totals 15 residues.

The CDR3 DNA follows: TGCGCCAGCAGCCCCGGGACAGGGAACACTGAAGCTTTCTTT. Translated: CASSPGTGNTEAFF. V and J are TRBV5-1 and TRBJ1-1; 8 bases are shared with TRBD1. CDR1 is SGHRS, CDR2 YFSETQ, per germline. V lost 4 bases, J lost 1 base, and 3 bases stayed unmatched. This CDR3 spans 14 amino acids.

The chain carries TRBV27 and TRBJ1-1; D not resolved. This CDR3 is 17 amino acids long. Germline values: CDR1 MNHEY, CDR2 SMNVEV (reference sequence). Trimming left V 8 bases short and J 1 base short, with 23 bases between. CDR3 in DNA: TGTGCCAGCTATAAACCTTATAGTCCGACGGGGAACACTGAAGCTTTCTTT. Residues: CASYKPYSPTGNTEAFF.

The chain carries TRBV29-1 and TRBJ2-2; 9 bases agree with TRBD1. The CDR3 is 13 residues long. Trimming cost V 7 bases and J 5 bases; bases outside gene matches: 5. Germline CDR1 SQVTM, CDR2 ANQGSEA. The CDR3 region is CSARGQGTGELFF. The DNA for the CDR3 is TGCAGCGCCCGGGGACAGGGAACCGGGGAGCTGTTTTTT.

This clone has only one observation. The chain carries TRBV19 and TRBJ2-1; perhaps TRBD2 as D (5 bases). From germline, CDR1 is LNHDA and CDR2 SQIVND (reference sequence). Between the trimmed V and J ends, which lost 6 bases and 4 bases, there was a span of 19 bases. The CDR3 sequence is 16 residues long. CDR3 loop: CASSILRGNLYNEQFF. The CDR3 nucleotides read TGTGCCAGTAGCATCCTTAGAGGGAACCTGTACAATGAGCAGTTCTTC.

The chain combines TRBV27 with TRBJ2-7; 9 bases fit TRBD1. The length of the CDR3 is 15 residues. The junction had 4 bases not matched to a gene; V was cut back by 1 base and J by 3 bases. CDR1 is MNHEY, CDR2 SMNVEV, per germline (reference sequence). CDR3 residues: CASSLFYRGLYEQYF. DNA of the CDR3: TGTGCCAGCAGTTTATTCTACAGGGGGCTCTACGAGCAGTACTTC.

The chain combines TRBV5-1 with TRBJ2-7; TRBD1 might be the D (6 bases). This CDR3 region has 14 residues. Trimming pared 4 bases from V and 2 bases from J, leaving 13 bases between. Looked up from germline, CDR1 is SGHRS and CDR2 is YFSETQ. CDR3 bases: TGCGCCAGCAGCCTAGGGACAAGAACCTACGAGCAGTACTTC. Translation: CASSLGTRTYEQYF. Using reference TRBV5-1 and TRBJ2-7 for the parts outside the CDR3, the full variable domain is KAGVTQTPRYLIKTRGQQVTLSCSPISGHRSVSWYQQTPGQGLQFLFEYFSETQRNKGNFPGRFSGRQFSNSRSEMNVSTLELGDSALYLCASSLGTRTYEQYFGPGTRLTVT.

V is TRBV10-3 and J is TRBJ2-2, with 8 bases lining up with TRBD2. The CDR3 consists of 14 residues. The junction had 5 bases not matched to a gene; V was cut back by 5 bases and J by 6 bases. Germline V CDR1 and CDR2: ENHRY, SYGVKD. The CDR3, as DNA: TGTGCCATCAGTCCGGGGGGGGCCGCCGGGGAGCTGTTTTTT. As protein: CAISPGGAAGELFF.

The chain has TRBV7-2 and TRBJ2-7; TRBD2 matches at 9 bases. The CDR3 runs to 15 residues. Germline assignment: CDR1 SGHTA and CDR2 FQGNSA. V shed 6 bases and J 5 bases; nucleotides not matched to a gene: 11. This chain's CDR3 is CASRRTGTSYDEQYF. DNA for the CDR3: TGTGCCAGCAGACGCACTGGGACTAGCTATGACGAGCAGTACTTC.

This chain joins TRBV19 and TRBJ2-2; the match to TRBD2 covers 12 bases. CDR3 length equals 16 residues. CDR1 LNHDA and CDR2 SQIVND come from the germline V gene (reference sequence). V was clipped by 5 bases and J by 5 bases; unmatched bases: 6. In DNA form, the CDR3 reads TGTGCCAGTAGTCAACTAGCGGGGGGCAGTACCGGGGAGCTGTTTTTT. Translation gives CASSQLAGGSTGELFF.

The chain has TRBV28 and TRBJ2-7; D uncertain. The CDR3 contains 13 residues. Germline V gene data show CDR1 as MDHEN and CDR2 as SYDVKM. The germline V and J ends were trimmed by 6 bases and 4 bases, with 13 bases remaining between them. The CDR3 DNA reads TGTGCCAGCAGCGTCGGTCCCTATTACGAGCAGTACTTC. It translates to CASSVGPYYEQYF.